A single sample gave rise to the 14 T cell receptor beta chains below, sequenced in a study of blood T cell repertoires in COVID-19. The protocol was immunoSEQ multiplex PCR, while the TCRdb copy is restricted to in-frame clones and leaves out a portion. Among more than 300,000 clones listed, about 90% were seen once. The sequenced material came from peripheral blood. The receptors stem from a woman in her thirties with COVID-19, enrolled during active disease.

The chain links TRBV28 to TRBJ1-4; no reliable D call. The V gene lost 1 base and the J gene lost 2 bases, with 8 bases spanning the gap. Germline V lookup: CDR1 MDHEN, CDR2 SYDVKM. CDR3 length: 15 amino acids. CDR3 in DNA: TGTGCCAGCAGTTTATTCAGGCCTACTAATGAAAAACTGTTTTTT. This translates into CASSLFRPTNEKLFF.

This clone was recorded a few times. The rearrangement links TRBV2 to TRBJ1-5; TRBD1 matches 7 bases. V gave up 8 bases and J gave up 0 bases; unmatched junction bases: 4. Germline lookup yields CDR1 SNHLY and CDR2 FYNNEI. CDR3 size: 14 residues. The CDR3 protein is CASGTVNSNQPQHF. Written as DNA, the CDR3 is TGTGCCAGCGGGACAGTGAATAGCAATCAGCCCCAGCATTTT.

The CDR3 here is CASSQATSGGGRYEQFF. CDR3 coding DNA: TGTGCCAGCAGCCAAGCCACTAGCGGGGGGGGCCGATATGAGCAGTTCTTC. This chain uses TRBV3-1 (or the pseudogene TRBV3-2) with TRBJ2-1; 13 bases are a match to TRBD2. The CDR3 covers 17 residues. CDR1 and CDR2 from the germline V gene are LGHDT and YNNKEL (reference sequence). The V gene end was trimmed by 1 base and the J gene end by 8 bases; junction bases not matched to a gene: 8.

This chain uses TRBV9 with TRBJ2-7, with 7 nucleotides matching TRBD1. This CDR3 spans 14 amino acids. V was clipped by 0 bases and J by 5 bases; unmatched bases: 5. Per the germline V gene, CDR1 is SGDLS and CDR2 is YYNGEE. The CDR3 bases are TGTGCCAGCAGCGTAGAGGACAGGAAGGACGAGCAGTACTTC. Protein: CASSVEDRKDEQYF.

The sample holds a few counts of this clone. V and J are TRBV7-2 and TRBJ1-4, with 7 bases aligning to TRBD1. Germline assignment: CDR1 SGHTA and CDR2 FQGNSA. V was pared by 5 bases and J by 7 bases, with 16 bases of the junction left unmatched. The CDR3 loop spans 17 amino acids. The CDR3 spells CASSALPVGGGGEKLFF. CDR3 nucleotides: TGTGCCAGCAGCGCACTCCCGGTAGGGGGCGGCGGTGAAAAACTGTTTTTT.

This chain links TRBV28 with TRBJ2-7; 12 nucleotides line up with TRBD2. Germline CDR1 is MDHEN and CDR2 is SYDVKM. This CDR3 region has 14 residues. V shed 4 bases and J 6 bases; nucleotides not matched to a gene: 4. In nucleotides, the CDR3 is TGTGCCAGCAGTTGGACTAGCGGGGCGGTCGAGCAGTACTTC. This sequence encodes CASSWTSGAVEQYF.

The DNA for the CDR3 is TGTGCCAGCAGGATCGGGACAGGAGCTGGCTACACCTTC. Protein sequence: CASRIGTGAGYTF. The chain links TRBV6-5 to TRBJ1-2, with 8 bases lining up with TRBD1. The trim removed 6 bases at V and 7 bases at J, leaving 7 bases unmatched. Germline V gene lookup returns CDR1 MNHEY and CDR2 SVGAGI. This CDR3 region has 13 residues.

Only a few counts were recorded for this clone. The chain combines TRBV6-2 or TRBV6-3 with TRBJ1-5; D is ambiguous. The germline V gene has CDR1 MNHEY and CDR2 SVGEGT. Deletions cut 4 bases from V and 7 bases from J, with 11 bases between. The CDR3 contains 13 residues. In DNA, the CDR3 is TGTGCCAGCAGTTGGACGGGGAAACAGCCCCAGCATTTT. Translated: CASSWTGKQPQHF.

The chain carries TRBV4-1 and TRBJ1-4, with 7 bases matching TRBD1. Germline trimming cut 7 bases from V and 7 bases from J; bases unmatched to any gene: 6. CDR1 and CDR2 from the germline V gene are MGHRA and YSYEKL. The CDR3 totals 13 residues. This chain's CDR3 is CASKRQGIEKLFF. The CDR3 region has the DNA TGCGCCAGCAAACGACAGGGTATTGAAAAACTGTTTTTT.

V gene TRBV7-2 combines with J gene TRBJ2-5; D is perhaps TRBD1 (6 bases). This CDR3 is 15 amino acids long. Germline CDR1 reads SGHTA; CDR2 reads FQGNSA. Deletions cut 1 base from V and 0 bases from J, with 9 bases between. In DNA, the CDR3 is TGTGCCAGCAGCTTAGGGGCAGGGGACCAAGAGACCCAGTACTTC. It codes for CASSLGAGDQETQYF.

The chain employs TRBV10-1 and TRBJ1-1, with D hard to call. CDR1 is WNHNN, CDR2 SYGVQD, per germline (reference sequence). This CDR3 is 13 amino acids long. The V end was cut by 0 bases, the J end by 11 bases, with 13 bases between. CDR3 residues: CASSESGRLYAFF. CDR3 in DNA: TGCGCCAGCAGTGAGTCGGGGAGACTCTACGCTTTCTTT.

This chain connects TRBV30 to TRBJ1-2; D uncertain. Trimming cost V 2 bases and J 4 bases, with 20 bases left between them. The CDR3 spans 16 residues. Germline V lookup: CDR1 GTSNPN, CDR2 SVGIG (reference sequence). The CDR3 loop reads CAWSSPLLPMSYGYTF. CDR3 nucleotides: TGTGCCTGGAGTTCCCCCCTTCTACCGATGAGCTATGGCTACACCTTC.

The gene calls are TRBV2 and TRBJ1-2, with a tentative D call TRBD1 (5 bases). The germline V gene has CDR1 SNHLY and CDR2 FYNNEI. Trimming took 6 bases from V and 2 from J, leaving 10 bases between them. The CDR3 is 13 residues long. CDR3 nucleotides: TGTGCCAGCAGGGACACACCAAACTATGGCTACACCTTC. Translating gives CASRDTPNYGYTF. Full variable domain (outside the CDR3, taken from reference TRBV2 and TRBJ1-2): EPEVTQTPSHQVTQMGQEVILRCVPISNHLYFYWYRQILGQKVEFLVSFYNNEISEKSEIFDDQFSVERPDGSNFTLKIRSTKLEDSAMYFCASRDTPNYGYTFGSGTRLTVV.

The chain uses TRBV6-5 and TRBJ1-5; 7 bases map to TRBD1. J was trimmed by 2 bases and V by 6 bases; bases with no gene match: 7. Germline V gene data show CDR1 as MNHEY and CDR2 as SVGAGI. This CDR3 has 15 amino acids. The CDR3 here is CASRQTGSGNQPQHF. In nucleotides, the CDR3 is TGTGCCAGCAGGCAGACAGGGAGCGGCAATCAGCCCCAGCATTTT.